This is a list of T cell receptor beta chains from one sample in a study of T cells in Graves' hyperthyroidism and ophthalmopathy. MiXCR, applied by TCRdb to the multiplex PCR reads, yields one record per CDR3 protein. The profile shows around 760,000 distinct CDR3 sequences, 30% to 40% of them singletons. What was sequenced was blood. Receptors originate from a woman aged 40 to 50 with Graves' hyperthyroidism. Each CDR3 is given without its conserved first and last residue. Clone sizes are given selectively: once, few, many, or a class where the clone is expanded.

V	size	CDR3
TRBV10-3	few	AIRASDRAVGYT
TRBV15	many	ATSRLLGLNNSPLH
TRBV6-5	few	ASRMGPLQVNTEAF
TRBV12-3/TRBV12-4	.	ASSPVVGFGEQF
TRBV7-2	many	ASSPSGSSYEQY
TRBV7-9	.	ASSLGRAAGGYT
TRBV10-2	many	AGRPGQGRRTEAF
TRBV11-2	many	ASSPLRGRSEAF
TRBV6-1	.	ASSEFRADTTEAF
TRBV6-4	few	ASSEAGGTGELF
TRBV7-2	.	ASSFDTVTTNEKLF
TRBV7-9	.	ASSLVGGTYEQY
TRBV12-5	.	ASGLATGPSSYEQY
TRBV15	few	ATNGDVGNEQF
TRBV20-1	few	SARVGGADTQY
TRBV4-1	.	ASSQLQGRRGEKLF
TRBV24-1	.	ATSDFLAGGLTDTQY
TRBV11-1	.	ASSSRLFAGPLDTEAF
TRBV19	.	ASSIRQGNTDTQY
TRBV10-2	many	ASGVRGTRAEAF
TRBV12-3/TRBV12-4	.	ASSLLAGRAYEQY
TRBV24-1	many	ATSDWTANGYT
TRBV9	.	ASSAGVRSSEGYT
TRBV7-2	few	ASSYFEGAAF
TRBV10-2	many	ASSELVGAVNTGELF
TRBV7-2	few	ASSSYGSSYNEQF
TRBV19	.	ASSPTRWGSYGYT
TRBV28	.	ASRTGSTMNTEAF
TRBV6-5	.	ASSYGGRVDGYT
TRBV20-1	many	SASPGGGLGEKLF
TRBV19	many	ASSILDSPLH
TRBV7-6	few	ASSPGLATPRKSTQY
TRBV9	many	ASSVRGIPYEQY
TRBV12-3/TRBV12-4	.	ASSLGRNEKLF
TRBV4-3	few	ASSQGGQHNTGELF
TRBV9	few	ASSQMTGAGYGYT
TRBV29-1	many	SAEEGADTEAF
TRBV6-5	.	ASSYGRTNEKLF
TRBV4-1	.	ASSPTGSGEQPQH
TRBV12-3/TRBV12-4	many	ASSPQEGVSPLH
TRBV5-4	many	ASTGGPGHSPLH
TRBV7-9	.	ASSPGTSNGYT
TRBV25-1	few	ASSLGGARYSSGANVLT
TRBV6-5	few	ASSYSRTGGLQPQH
TRBV7-3	.	ASSMAEQQF
TRBV5-1	few	ASSLVENTGELF
TRBV27	few	ASSPLGRGSNTEAF
TRBV6-2/TRBV6-3	.	ASSSLGAKSYYGYT